Described below is a single T cell receptor beta chain sequence and its context. Its matching antigen is unknown. Data came from immunoSEQ multiplex PCR; TCRdb stores just in-frame clones and leaves some out. The table records roughly 600,000 clones, 98% of them present only once. The record originates from a study of shared clonotypes between healthy human individuals. Naive-designated CD8 cells lacked CD45RO, were positively enriched for CCR7, and omitted terminally differentiated effector memory CD45RA+ cells. Study findings and constraints: Only blood samples were collected, and tissue repertoires likely differ.

Germline trimming cut 7 bases from V and 9 bases from J; bases unmatched to any gene: 18. This CDR3 comprises 15 residues. Germline values: CDR1 SQVTM, CDR2 ANQGSEA. The source is a man between 25 and 39 years old in good health. This sequence joins TRBV29-1 and TRBJ2-1; TRBD2 agrees at 7 bases. Sequenced: naive CD8+ T cells sorted from blood. The CDR3 DNA reads as TGCAGCGCATCTTATTCGGGGGGTTTGGCGGTTGAGCAGTTCTTC. Amino acid sequence: CSASYSGGLAVEQFF.